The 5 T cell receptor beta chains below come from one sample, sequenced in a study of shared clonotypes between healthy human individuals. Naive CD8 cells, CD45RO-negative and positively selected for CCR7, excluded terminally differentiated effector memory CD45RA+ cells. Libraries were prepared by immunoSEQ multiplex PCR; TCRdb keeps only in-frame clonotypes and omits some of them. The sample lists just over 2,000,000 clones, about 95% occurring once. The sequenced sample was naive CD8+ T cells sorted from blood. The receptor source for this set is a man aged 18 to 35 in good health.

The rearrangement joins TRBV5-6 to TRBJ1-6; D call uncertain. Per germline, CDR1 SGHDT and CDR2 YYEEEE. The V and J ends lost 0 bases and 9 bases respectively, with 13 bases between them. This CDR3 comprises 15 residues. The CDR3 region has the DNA TGTGCCAGCAGCTTGGCAGGCCCTGGAGGTTCACCCCTCCACTTT. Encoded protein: CASSLAGPGGSPLHF.

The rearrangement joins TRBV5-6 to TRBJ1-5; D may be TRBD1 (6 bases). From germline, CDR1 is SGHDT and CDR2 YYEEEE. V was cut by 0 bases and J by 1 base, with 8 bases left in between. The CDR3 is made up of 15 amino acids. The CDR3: CASSLAGDSNQPQHF. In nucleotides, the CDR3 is TGTGCCAGCAGCTTGGCAGGGGACAGCAATCAGCCCCAGCATTTT.

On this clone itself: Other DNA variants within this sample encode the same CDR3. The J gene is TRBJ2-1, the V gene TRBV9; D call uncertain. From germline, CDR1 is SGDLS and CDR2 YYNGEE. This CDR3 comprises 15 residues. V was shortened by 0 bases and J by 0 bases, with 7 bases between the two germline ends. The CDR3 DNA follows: TGTGCCAGCAGCGTAGGGGTGAGCTCCTACAATGAGCAGTTCTTC. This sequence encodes CASSVGVSSYNEQFF. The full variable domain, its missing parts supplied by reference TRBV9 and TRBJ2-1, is DSGVTQTPKHLITATGQRVTLRCSPRSGDLSVYWYQQSLDQGLQFLIQYYNGEERAKGNILERFSAQQFPDLHSELNLSSLELGDSALYFCASSVGVSSYNEQFFGPGTRLTVL.

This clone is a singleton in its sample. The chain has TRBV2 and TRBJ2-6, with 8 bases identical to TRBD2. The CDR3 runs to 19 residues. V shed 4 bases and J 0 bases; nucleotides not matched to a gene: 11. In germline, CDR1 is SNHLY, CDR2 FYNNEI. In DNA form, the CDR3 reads TGTGCCAGCAGTGTAGCGGGACCCCTGTCCAACTCTGGGGCCAACGTCCTGACTTTC. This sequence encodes CASSVAGPLSNSGANVLTF.

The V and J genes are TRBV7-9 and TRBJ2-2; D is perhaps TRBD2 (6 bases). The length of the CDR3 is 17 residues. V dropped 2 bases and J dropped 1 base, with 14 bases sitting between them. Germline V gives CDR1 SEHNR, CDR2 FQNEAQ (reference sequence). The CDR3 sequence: CASSLFGRGMNTGELFF. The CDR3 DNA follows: TGTGCCAGCAGCTTATTCGGCCGGGGGATGAACACCGGGGAGCTGTTTTTT. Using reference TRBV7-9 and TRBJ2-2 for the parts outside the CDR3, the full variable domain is DTGVSQNPRHKITKRGQNVTFRCDPISEHNRLYWYRQTLGQGPEFLTYFQNEAQLEKSRLLSDRFSAERPKGSFSTLEIQRTEQGDSAMYLCASSLFGRGMNTGELFFGEGSRLTVL.